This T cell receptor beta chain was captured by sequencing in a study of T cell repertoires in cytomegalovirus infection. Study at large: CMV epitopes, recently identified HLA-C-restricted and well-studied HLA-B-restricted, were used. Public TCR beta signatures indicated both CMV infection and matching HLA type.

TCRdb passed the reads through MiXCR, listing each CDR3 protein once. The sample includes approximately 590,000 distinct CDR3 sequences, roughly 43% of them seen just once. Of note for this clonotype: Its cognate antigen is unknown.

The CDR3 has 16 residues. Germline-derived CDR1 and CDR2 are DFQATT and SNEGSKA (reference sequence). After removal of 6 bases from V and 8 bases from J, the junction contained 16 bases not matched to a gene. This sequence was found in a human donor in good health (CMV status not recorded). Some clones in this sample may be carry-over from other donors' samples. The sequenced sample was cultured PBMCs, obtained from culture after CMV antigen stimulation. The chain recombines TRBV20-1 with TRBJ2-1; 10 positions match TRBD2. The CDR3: CSANMRRLAGAYEQFF. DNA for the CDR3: TGCAGTGCCAATATGCGGCGGCTAGCGGGAGCTTATGAGCAGTTCTTC.